Listed here are 22 T cell receptor beta chains from one sample, sequenced in a study of cytomegalovirus exposure and HLA in healthy donors. It was with 60 Vbeta and 13 Jbeta primers that the PCR ran. TCRdb's copy holds only in-frame clones and misses some; the assay was immunoSEQ multiplex PCR. The table shows approximately 190,000 clones, with 75% to 80% occurring only once. The sequencing input was PBMCs. These receptors all come from a woman in her 30s in good health and CMV-seropositive.

The J gene is TRBJ2-2, the V gene TRBV6-1, with D maybe TRBD2 (6 bases). Germline CDR1 MNHNS, CDR2 SASEGT. Trimming cost V 1 base and J 13 bases, with 16 bases left between them. CDR3 length: 14 amino acids. The CDR3 sequence: CASSEVRDFGRLFF. The CDR3 DNA is TGTGCCAGCAGTGAAGTGAGGGACTTTGGGAGGCTGTTTTTT.

The rearrangement links TRBV28 to TRBJ2-7; perhaps TRBD2 as D (5 bases). Germline CDR1 is MDHEN and CDR2 is SYDVKM. Trimming took 0 bases from V and 0 from J, leaving 6 bases between them. The CDR3 has 14 amino acids. CDR3 amino acids: CASSLWGSSYEQYF. CDR3 sequence (DNA): TGTGCCAGCAGTTTATGGGGGAGCTCCTACGAGCAGTACTTC.

This clone turned up a few times. V gene TRBV12-5 combines with J gene TRBJ2-5; 9 bases are shared with TRBD2. The CDR3 runs to 14 residues. The V segment lost 3 bases and the J segment 3 bases; nucleotides outside the gene matches: 2. Germline V lookup: CDR1 LGHNT, CDR2 FRNRAP. The CDR3 protein is CASGLASGKETQYF. In DNA form, the CDR3 reads TGTGCTAGTGGTTTAGCTAGCGGGAAAGAGACCCAGTACTTC.

CDR3 in amino acids: CASSPRTSGGWADTQYF. The CDR3 coding sequence is TGTGCCAGCAGCCCGCGGACTAGCGGGGGGTGGGCAGATACGCAGTATTTT. This sequence joins TRBV5-4 and TRBJ2-3; TRBD2 matches 14 bases. The CDR3 runs to 17 residues. Trimming cost V 4 bases and J 4 bases; bases outside gene matches: 8. Looked up from germline, CDR1 is SGHNT and CDR2 is YYREEE (reference sequence).

The gene calls are TRBV9 and TRBJ2-3, with D unclear. Germline V gene lookup returns CDR1 SGDLS and CDR2 YYNGEE. The CDR3 consists of 14 residues. Trimming took off 3 bases at V and 4 bases at J, with 12 bases between the two ends. The CDR3 region has the DNA TGTGCCAGCAGCGGGGCTTTTGCCGCAGATACGCAGTATTTT. Translating it yields CASSGAFAADTQYF. Using reference TRBV9 and TRBJ2-3 for the parts outside the CDR3, the full variable domain is DSGVTQTPKHLITATGQRVTLRCSPRSGDLSVYWYQQSLDQGLQFLIQYYNGEERAKGNILERFSAQQFPDLHSELNLSSLELGDSALYFCASSGAFAADTQYFGPGTRLTVL.

The chain links TRBV7-3 to TRBJ1-6; 7 bases align to TRBD1. There are 16 residues in the CDR3. In germline, CDR1 is SGHTA, CDR2 FQGTGA. Trimming took 2 bases from V and 11 from J; bases not matched to a gene: 12. CDR3 loop: CASSLALDRVPPPLHF. CDR3 bases: TGTGCCAGCAGCTTAGCGCTTGACAGGGTACCGCCACCCCTCCACTTT.

The chain links TRBV4-1 to TRBJ1-1, with D maybe TRBD1 (5 bases). Deletions cut 3 bases from V and 3 bases from J, with 11 bases between. The CDR3 spans 14 residues. Germline CDR1 and CDR2: MGHRA and YSYEKL. The CDR3 nucleotides are TGCGCCAGCAGCCAGGGACTGCTGTACACTGAAGCTTTCTTT. This sequence encodes CASSQGLLYTEAFF.

The J gene is TRBJ1-6, the V gene TRBV9; TRBD1 matches at 7 bases. Germline CDR1 is SGDLS and CDR2 is YYNGEE. This CDR3 is built from 14 residues. Losses at the gene ends were 4 bases for V and 6 bases for J; bases not matched to a gene: 4. The CDR3 nucleotides are TGTGCCAGCAGCCCCTGGGACAGTAATTCACCCCTCCACTTT. This translates into CASSPWDSNSPLHF.

The CDR3 nucleotides read TGTGCCTGGAGTCTGGAGAGCGGGATCTACGAGCAGTACTTC. Translated, it gives CAWSLESGIYEQYF. This chain connects TRBV30 to TRBJ2-5, with 7 bases that match TRBD2. The J call could be wrong; TRBJ2-7 is a better fit for the DNA end. The germline V gene has CDR1 GTSNPN and CDR2 SVGIG (reference sequence). The length of the CDR3 is 14 residues.

The chain couples TRBV7-8 to TRBJ2-3, with D tentatively TRBD2 (5 bases). CDR3 length: 15 amino acids. The V gene lost 8 bases and the J gene lost 2 bases, with 17 bases spanning the gap. Germline CDR1 and CDR2: SGHVS and FQNEAQ. The CDR3 is CASLNRERYTDTQYF. The CDR3 nucleotides read TGTGCCAGCCTGAATCGCGAGCGGTACACAGATACGCAGTATTTT.

This chain uses TRBV21-1 with TRBJ2-7; the tabulated D call, TRBD1, remains unverified against the DNA. TRBV21-1 is a known pseudogene. The CDR3 runs to 13 residues. The CDR3 sequence: CASSRDSSYEQYF. The DNA for the CDR3 is TGTGCCAGCAGCAGGGACAGCTCCTACGAGCAGTACTTC.

This sequence joins TRBV7-8 and TRBJ1-2; perhaps TRBD1 as D (5 bases). Germline V gene lookup returns CDR1 SGHVS and CDR2 FQNEAQ. CDR3 length: 15 residues. Trimming pared 2 bases from V and 5 bases from J, leaving 15 bases between. In nucleotides, the CDR3 is TGTGCCAGCAGCTTACGGGACTACGGAAAGTATGGCTACACCTTC. As protein: CASSLRDYGKYGYTF. Full variable domain (rest looked up from reference TRBV7-8 and TRBJ1-2): GAGVSQSPRYKVAKRGQDVALRCDPISGHVSLFWYQQALGQGPEFLTYFQNEAQLDKSGLPSDRFFAERPEGSVSTLKIQRTQQEDSAVYLCASSLRDYGKYGYTFGSGTRLTVV.

The rearrangement joins TRBV5-4 to TRBJ2-1; D is possibly TRBD2 (5 bases). The V end lost 2 bases, the J end lost 5 bases, and 5 bases lay between the germline ends. The CDR3 has 12 residues. Germline V gene data show CDR1 as SGHNT and CDR2 as YYREEE (reference sequence). The CDR3 is CASSFGDNEQFF. The CDR3 region has the DNA TGTGCCAGCAGCTTCGGGGACAATGAGCAGTTCTTC.

CDR3 region: CASTPGQGYNEQFF. The CDR3 nucleotides read TGTGCCAGTACGCCGGGACAGGGCTACAATGAGCAGTTCTTC. The chain has TRBV2 and TRBJ2-1; 9 bases align to TRBD1. Germline V gene data show CDR1 as SNHLY and CDR2 as FYNNEI. The CDR3 covers 14 residues. Losses at the gene ends were 9 bases for V and 3 bases for J; bases not matched to a gene: 6.

In its sample, this clone was seen a few times. CDR3 DNA sequence: TGTGCCAGCACCCCTTCGGGACACCCTAATGAAAAACTGTTTTTT. Residues: CASTPSGHPNEKLFF. The chain joins TRBV27 to TRBJ1-4; a weak D match, TRBD1 (6 bases). The CDR3 has 15 amino acids. CDR1 is MNHEY and CDR2 is SMNVEV in the germline V gene (reference sequence). V lost 7 bases and J 3 bases, leaving 15 bases between the germline ends.

The V gene is TRBV7-9, the J gene TRBJ2-3; D might be TRBD1 (7 bases). The ends were cut back, 5 bases at V and 0 bases at J, with 12 bases in the middle. The CDR3 has 15 amino acids. Looked up from germline, CDR1 is SEHNR and CDR2 is FQNEAQ (reference sequence). CDR3 amino acids: CASSPRGASTDTQYF. In DNA, the CDR3 is TGTGCCAGCAGCCCCAGGGGGGCTAGCACAGATACGCAGTATTTT.

This chain connects TRBV15 to TRBJ1-1; the D is unclear. Per the germline V gene, CDR1 is LNHNV and CDR2 is YYDKDF (reference sequence). The CDR3 is 13 amino acids. Trimming shortened V by 10 bases and J by 3 bases, and 15 bases separated the two germline ends. CDR3 loop: CARGSPWDTEAFF. The CDR3 coding sequence is TGTGCCAGAGGGAGTCCTTGGGACACTGAAGCTTTCTTT. The full variable domain, in which reference TRBV15 and TRBJ1-1 provide the parts outside the CDR3, is DAMVIQNPRYQVTQFGKPVTLSCSQTLNHNVMYWYQQKSSQAPKLLFHYYDKDFNNEADTPDNFQSRRPNTSFCFLDIRSPGLGDTAMYLCARGSPWDTEAFFGQGTRLTVV.

The J gene is TRBJ1-4, the V gene TRBV4-2; the D gene is possibly TRBD1 (6 bases). The CDR3 has 14 amino acids. V lost 4 bases and J lost 3, with 9 bases in between. Germline V gene data show CDR1 as LGHNA and CDR2 as YNFKEQ. The CDR3 nucleotides are TGTGCCAGCAGCCGTGGACAGTCTAATGAAAAACTGTTTTTT. Protein: CASSRGQSNEKLFF.

This sequence joins TRBV4-1 and TRBJ2-1; D remains ambiguous. Looked up from germline, CDR1 is MGHRA and CDR2 is YSYEKL. Trimming took off 2 bases at V and 4 bases at J, with 15 bases between the two ends. This CDR3 region has 16 residues. CDR3 coding DNA: TGCGCCAGCAGCCAAAGTACTATCACCAGTTACAATGAGCAGTTCTTC. Translated: CASSQSTITSYNEQFF.

This clone was observed a handful of times. The chain joins TRBV28 to TRBJ2-5; 8 bases fit TRBD2. Per the germline V gene, CDR1 is MDHEN and CDR2 is SYDVKM. The CDR3 spans 17 residues. V lost 4 bases, J lost 5 bases, and 15 bases stayed unmatched. The DNA for the CDR3 is TGTGCCAGCAGTTCCCCCATTTGGGCTCGGGGGGGCGAGACCCAGTACTTC. This gives the protein CASSSPIWARGGETQYF.

The rearrangement links TRBV5-6 to TRBJ1-1, with 7 bases that match TRBD1. From germline, CDR1 is SGHDT and CDR2 YYEEEE. This CDR3 contains 13 residues. After removal of 3 bases from V and 5 bases from J, the junction contained 4 bases not matched to a gene. Written as DNA, the CDR3 is TGTGCCAGCAGCTCAAACAGGGGTACTGAAGCTTTCTTT. It translates to CASSSNRGTEAFF.

CDR3 sequence: CASSGTGGANEKLFF. The CDR3 coding sequence is TGCGCCAGCAGCGGGACAGGGGGCGCCAATGAAAAACTGTTTTTT. The J gene is TRBJ1-4, the V gene TRBV5-1; 12 bases agree with TRBD1. V was clipped by 4 bases and J by 5 bases; unmatched bases: 3. Germline V gene sequence: CDR1 SGHRS, CDR2 YFSETQ. This CDR3 has 15 amino acids.